These T cell receptor beta chains were read from a single sample in a study of blood T cell repertoires in COVID-19. TCRdb keeps only in-frame clones here, not all; method: immunoSEQ multiplex PCR. The sample includes approximately 120,000 clones, about 75% of them seen just once. Sample: peripheral blood. The receptor source for this set is an elderly man with acute or convalescent COVID-19. The CDR3 runs from the conserved cysteine through the conserved F or W.

CDR3aa	v_gene	j_gene
CASGHRVVGSPLHF	TRBV27	TRBJ1-6
CASRGQLKNTEAFF	TRBV4-1	TRBJ1-1
CASSPTGTGNSPLHF	TRBV5-1	TRBJ1-6
CASSQGTGGNQPQHF	TRBV4-1	TRBJ1-5
CATGTDSYEQYF	TRBV10-3	TRBJ2-7
CAIRQDQGEAFF	TRBV10-3	TRBJ1-1
CASSLAAGGNQPQHF	TRBV7-2	TRBJ1-5
CASSVGLGTDTQYF	TRBV2	TRBJ2-3
CASSSLGADQPQHF	TRBV7-2	TRBJ1-5
CASSPGQGGTNSPLHF	TRBV5-4	TRBJ1-6
CASSSGTGNSPLHF	TRBV19	TRBJ1-6
CASSLGTGGEQYF	TRBV12-3/TRBV12-4	TRBJ2-7
CASSQEAGWEENTQYF	TRBV4-3	TRBJ2-3
CASTPERNYGYTF	TRBV2	TRBJ1-2
CASSTPQGTGDRTDTQYF	TRBV21-1	TRBJ2-3
CASKEGADRGEAFF	TRBV6-5	TRBJ1-1
CASRGQGNQPQHF	TRBV6-5	TRBJ1-5
CASSKTGAQLLNQPQHF	TRBV19	TRBJ1-5
CARGSAGANVLTF	TRBV2	TRBJ2-6
CASSLQGNTEAFF	TRBV27	TRBJ1-1
CASSLSGTGSTIYF	TRBV6-5	TRBJ1-3
CASSGPQGMPKETQYF	TRBV5-8	TRBJ2-5
CSVEHFDQGARGYTF	TRBV29-1	TRBJ1-2
CASSPPSGGRTGYTF	TRBV18	TRBJ1-2
CASSPDAQYNSPLHF	TRBV18	TRBJ1-6
CASRADYSNQPQHF	TRBV2	TRBJ1-5
CASSNGAYEQYF	TRBV28	TRBJ2-7
CASSIRLSDQPQHF	TRBV7-8	TRBJ1-5
CASSLTGTGAEAFF	TRBV11-2	TRBJ1-1
CASSHSGVRSDTQYF	TRBV4-1	TRBJ2-3
CASGGENTEAFF	TRBV5-1	TRBJ1-1
CASTNSYNEQFF	TRBV27	TRBJ2-1
CASRSTGRDEQYF	TRBV12-3/TRBV12-4	TRBJ2-7
CASSLSQGSTDTQYF	TRBV7-9	TRBJ2-3
CASSPSGNTIYF	TRBV3-1/TRBV3-2	TRBJ1-3
CASSIGQGISYEQYF	TRBV19	TRBJ2-7
CASSIWGGAWGANTEAFF	TRBV19	TRBJ1-1
CASSLSPGQGELGDTQYF	TRBV18	TRBJ2-3
CASSHHTSGGENIQYF	TRBV4-2	TRBJ2-4
CAINSLAGGSSYEQYF	TRBV10-3	TRBJ2-7
CATAEGGDEKLFF	TRBV15	TRBJ1-4
CSASPTANSPLHF	TRBV20-1	TRBJ1-6
CASRGQGFGELFF	TRBV28	TRBJ2-2
CASSPEQGAVYGYTF	TRBV4-2	TRBJ1-2
CASARTSGGGETQYF	TRBV12-5	TRBJ2-5
CSVRVGTGRTGELFF	TRBV29-1	TRBJ2-2
CASSLTTSGGLGYEQYF	TRBV7-2	TRBJ2-7
CASSYGGGPYGYTF	TRBV6-5	TRBJ1-2
CASSVEGTGYNEQFF	TRBV9	TRBJ2-1
CSVEEGGPHTGYTF	TRBV29-1	TRBJ1-2
CASSQDRRGEKLFF	TRBV14	TRBJ1-4
CASSLAGTSGVETQYF	TRBV5-1	TRBJ2-5
CAWSVWSSGGYEQYF	TRBV30	TRBJ2-7